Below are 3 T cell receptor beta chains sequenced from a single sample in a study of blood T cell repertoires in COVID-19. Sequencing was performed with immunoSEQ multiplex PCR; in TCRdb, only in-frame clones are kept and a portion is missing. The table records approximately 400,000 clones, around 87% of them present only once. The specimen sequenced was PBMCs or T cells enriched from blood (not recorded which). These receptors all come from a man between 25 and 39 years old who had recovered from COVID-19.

CDR3 sequence (DNA): TGTGCCAGCTCACCACGGACGGGACAGGGGGGAAATGGGGCCAACGTCCTGACTTTC. It translates to CASSPRTGQGGNGANVLTF. The rearrangement links TRBV18 to TRBJ2-6, with TRBD1 matching 11 bases. V was clipped by 1 base and J by 3 bases; unmatched bases: 8. CDR1 is KGHSH and CDR2 is LQKENI in the germline V gene. The CDR3 runs 19 residues.

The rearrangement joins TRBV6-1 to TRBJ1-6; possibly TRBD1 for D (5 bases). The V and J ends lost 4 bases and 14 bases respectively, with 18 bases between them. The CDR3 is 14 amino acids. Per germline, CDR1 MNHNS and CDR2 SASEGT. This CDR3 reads CASSAAAGRNSLHF. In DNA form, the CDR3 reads TGTGCCAGCAGTGCAGCGGCGGGGCGCAATTCCCTCCACTTT.

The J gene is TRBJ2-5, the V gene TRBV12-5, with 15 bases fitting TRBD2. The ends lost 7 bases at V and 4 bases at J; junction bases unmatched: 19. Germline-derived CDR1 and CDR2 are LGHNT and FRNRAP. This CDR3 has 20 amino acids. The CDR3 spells CASAPTGLAGGIRLGETQYF. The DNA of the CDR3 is TGTGCTAGTGCCCCTACGGGACTAGCGGGGGGCATACGCCTTGGAGAGACCCAGTACTTC.